The 6 T cell receptor beta chains below come from one sample, sequenced in a study of beta chain features in type 1 diabetes. Sequenced material consisted of expressed TCRB transcripts (all of the isolated RNA was reverse transcribed). Sequencing was performed with immunoSEQ multiplex PCR; in TCRdb, only in-frame clones are kept and a portion is missing. This sample has hundreds of thousands of clones, with about 29% found just once. Sequencing used naive CD4+ T cells from blood. The source of these receptors is a man in his late teens or twenties in good health.

This clone was counted only a few times. The same CDR3 also results from other DNA sequences found in this sample. The chain combines TRBV7-9 with TRBJ2-7; D not resolved. Trimming left V 3 bases short and J 3 bases short, with 9 bases between. The CDR3 has 13 residues. In germline, CDR1 is SEHNR, CDR2 FQNEAQ (reference sequence). The DNA of the CDR3 is TGTGCCAGCAGCTTTAGTAGTGGCTACGAGCAGTACTTC. Protein sequence: CASSFSSGYEQYF.

This clone has only a few counts. This sample also contains other DNA sequences that code for the same CDR3. This sequence joins TRBV25-1 and TRBJ2-3; D remains ambiguous. This CDR3 contains 13 residues. Germline assignment: CDR1 MGHDK and CDR2 SYGVNS. The V end lost 4 bases, the J end lost 1 base, and 6 bases lay between the germline ends. CDR3: CASSVTGTDTQYF. The CDR3 region has the DNA TGTGCCAGCAGTGTAACAGGCACAGATACGCAGTATTTT. The whole variable domain, filled in from reference TRBV25-1 and TRBJ2-3, reads EADIYQTPRYLVIGTGKKITLECSQTMGHDKMYWYQQDPGMELHLIHYSYGVNSTEKGDLSSESTVSRIRTEHFPLTLESARPSHTSQYLCASSVTGTDTQYFGPGTRLTVL.

V usage is TRBV30 and J usage is TRBJ2-7; 9 bases are a match to TRBD1. This CDR3 region has 14 residues. Germline assignment: CDR1 GTSNPN and CDR2 SVGIG (reference sequence). Trimming removed 3 bases from V and 2 bases from J; junction bases left unmatched: 5. The CDR3, as DNA: TGTGCCTGGAGCGACCGGACAGGGGCCTACGAGCAGTACTTC. It translates to CAWSDRTGAYEQYF.

The rearrangement uses TRBV29-1 and TRBJ2-5, with D possibly called TRBD1 or TRBD2 (5 bases each). Germline V lookup: CDR1 SQVTM, CDR2 ANQGSEA. Trimming stripped 6 bases from V and 1 base from J, with 9 bases between. The CDR3 length is 12 residues. CDR3 protein: CSVGVGQETQYF. In DNA form, the CDR3 reads TGCAGCGTGGGGGTAGGCCAAGAGACCCAGTACTTC.

This clone was counted only a few times. The chain carries TRBV4-3 and TRBJ1-4, with D perhaps matching TRBD1 (6 bases). Germline CDR1 and CDR2: LGHNA and YSLEER. The CDR3 consists of 15 residues. V was shortened by 0 bases and J by 8 bases, with 13 bases between the two germline ends. The CDR3 DNA reads as TGCGCCAGCAGCCAAGATCTCAACAGGGACGAAAAACTGTTTTTT. Translated: CASSQDLNRDEKLFF.

The chain joins TRBV30 to TRBJ2-5, with 9 bases matching TRBD2. Germline values: CDR1 GTSNPN, CDR2 SVGIG (reference sequence). Losses at the gene ends were 1 base for V and 6 bases for J; bases not matched to a gene: 12. The CDR3 runs to 16 residues. In DNA form, the CDR3 reads TGTGCCTGGAGTGCCCAAGGTAGCGGGAGTATGCAGACCCAGTACTTC. It translates to CAWSAQGSGSMQTQYF.